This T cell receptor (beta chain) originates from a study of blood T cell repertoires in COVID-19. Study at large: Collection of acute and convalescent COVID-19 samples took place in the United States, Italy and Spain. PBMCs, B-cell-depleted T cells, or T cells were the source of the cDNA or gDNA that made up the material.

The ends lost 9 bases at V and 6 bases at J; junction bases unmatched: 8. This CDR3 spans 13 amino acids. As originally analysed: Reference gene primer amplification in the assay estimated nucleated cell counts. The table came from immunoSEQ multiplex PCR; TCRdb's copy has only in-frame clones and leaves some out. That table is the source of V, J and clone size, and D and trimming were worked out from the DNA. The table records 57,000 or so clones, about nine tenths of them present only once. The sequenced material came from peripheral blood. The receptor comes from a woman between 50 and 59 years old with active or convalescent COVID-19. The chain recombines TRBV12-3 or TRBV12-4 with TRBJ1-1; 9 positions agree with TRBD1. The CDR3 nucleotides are TGTGCCAGTCTTCCGACAGGGGGAGCTGAAGCTTTCTTT. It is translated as CASLPTGGAEAFF.